The clone carrying this T cell receptor (beta chain) was seen once. Its antigen is undetermined. Germline is not matched at one junction end, which may reflect a read error. TCR beta CDR3 sequences were amplified from RNA transcripts. An initial round of RT-PCR targeting the TCR CDR3 relied on the HTBI primer set. MiXCR, run by TCRdb on the multiplex PCR reads, gives a single entry per CDR3 protein. The sample shows 110,000 to 150,000 distinct CDR3 sequences, approximately 20% of them seen only once. The CDR3 is made up of 15 amino acids. Germline values: CDR1 SGHRS, CDR2 YFSETQ. The record originates from a study of T cells in Graves' hyperthyroidism and ophthalmopathy. Study-level information: Blood was drawn when the patient was first diagnosed and still untreated. Study-wide findings and caveats: Most expanded thyroid clonotypes above 0.001 also appeared in blood.

Patients having uncontrolled infection, another autoimmune disease, pregnancy or lactation were not included. Clinical symptoms, serum thyroxine, TRAb, thyroid ultrasound and orbital computed tomography informed diagnoses. The source of this sequence is a woman between 45 and 65 years old with Graves' hyperthyroidism that later progressed to Graves' ophthalmopathy. The gene calls are TRBV5-1 and TRBJ2-5, with 9 positions matching TRBD2. The sequenced sample consisted of blood. In nucleotides, the CDR3 is TGTGCCAGCAGCTCGTGGGGTAGCGGGAGAGAGACCCAGTACTTC. This translates into CASSSWGSGRETQYF.